The clone carrying this TCR beta chain was seen more than once but under ten times. Its antigen is unidentified. This entry belongs to a study of cytomegalovirus exposure and HLA in healthy donors. Study-level points and caveats: Altogether, around 160 TCR beta chains were recorded as cytomegalovirus-associated.

Use of 60 Vbeta and 13 Jbeta primers characterized the PCR. Only in-frame clones appear in the TCRdb table, and some are missing; sequencing was by immunoSEQ multiplex PCR. The table shows approximately 140,000 clones, with around 76% occurring only once. The CDR3 has 14 amino acids. CDR1 and CDR2 (germline): MNHEY, SVGAGI. The V gene lost 2 bases and the J gene lost 6 bases, with 13 bases spanning the gap. The sequence was collected from a male donor in good health and CMV-seronegative. The sample was PBMCs. The chain carries TRBV6-5 and TRBJ1-1; no clear D. CDR3 amino acids: CASSYTIEASEAFF. Written as DNA, the CDR3 is TGTGCCAGCAGTTACACAATCGAGGCATCTGAAGCTTTCTTT.